This record covers a single T cell receptor (beta chain). One junction end disagrees with the germline gene, perhaps due to a read error. Exclusion applied to patients with other autoimmune diseases, uncontrolled infections, pregnancy or lactation. It was on clinical symptoms, serum thyroxine, TRAb, thyroid ultrasound and orbital computed tomography that diagnosis relied. RNA transcripts were the source from which TCR beta CDR3 regions were amplified. HTBI primers primed a first-round RT-PCR, and a second-round multiplex PCR followed. One entry per CDR3 protein, called by TCRdb with MiXCR from the multiplex PCR reads. This repertoire shows 40,000 to 45,000 distinct CDR3 sequences, under 65% found once; its top ten account for roughly 18%. The data stem from a study of Graves' ophthalmopathy and Graves' hyperthyroidism. Per germline, CDR1 SGHNT and CDR2 YYREEE (reference sequence). The CDR3 spans 14 residues.

The V and J genes are TRBV5-4 and TRBJ2-5; perhaps TRBD2 as D (6 bases). The source is an adult man with Graves' ophthalmopathy. The sequenced sample was peripheral blood. CDR3 residues: CAGSRLAGQETQYF. CDR3 bases: TGTGCCGGCAGTAGACTGGCGGGGCAAGAGACCCAGTACTTC.